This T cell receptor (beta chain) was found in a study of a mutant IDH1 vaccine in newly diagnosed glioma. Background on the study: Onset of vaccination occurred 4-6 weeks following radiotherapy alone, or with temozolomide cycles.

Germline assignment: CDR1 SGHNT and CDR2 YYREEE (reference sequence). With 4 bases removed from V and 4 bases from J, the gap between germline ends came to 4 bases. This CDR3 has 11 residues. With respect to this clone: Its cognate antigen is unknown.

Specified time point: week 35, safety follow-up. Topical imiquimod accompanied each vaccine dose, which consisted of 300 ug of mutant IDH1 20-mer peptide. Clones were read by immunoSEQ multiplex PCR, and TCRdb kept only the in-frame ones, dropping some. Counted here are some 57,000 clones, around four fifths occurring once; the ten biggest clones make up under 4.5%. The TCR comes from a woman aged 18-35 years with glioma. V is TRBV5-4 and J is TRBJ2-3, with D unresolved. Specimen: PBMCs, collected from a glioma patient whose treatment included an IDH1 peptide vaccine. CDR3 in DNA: TGTGCCAGCAGCGCCTCAGATACGCAGTATTTT. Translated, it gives CASSASDTQYF.